This TCR beta chain stems from a study of shared clonotypes between healthy human individuals. The deep-level immunoSEQ assay was used. Assay: immunoSEQ multiplex PCR; the TCRdb copy retains only in-frame clones and omits some. The sample carries about 1.9 million clones, approximately 92% recorded once. The V and J ends lost 3 bases and 2 bases respectively, with 6 bases between them. This CDR3 comprises 12 residues. Germline values: CDR1 SGDLS, CDR2 YYNGEE. Positively selected for CCR7, the CD45RO-negative cells used as naive CD8 cells excluded terminally differentiated effector memory CD45RA+ cells. Turning to this clone: Antigen unknown.

Study outcomes and limitations: Since donors were few, the genetic and exposure-history diversity represented was limited. Generation probability values for non-shared clonotypes were lower than those for clonotypes shared by all four donors. Clonotype sharing across several donors was observed for about 5.5% of naive CD4 clonotypes.

This chain links TRBV9 with TRBJ2-7, with unresolved D. The sequenced sample was naive CD8+ T cells from PBMCs. The receptor's source is a man younger than 35 in good health. Some clones in this sample may be carry-over from other donors' samples. CDR3 coding DNA: TGTGCCAGCAGCGGGCCAGCCTACGAGCAGTACTTC. This encodes CASSGPAYEQYF.